A selection of T cell receptor beta chains follows, all from one sample in a study of pediatric ulcerative colitis. Profiling relied on immunoSEQ multiplex PCR, and the TCRdb table lists in-frame clones only, not all of them. Among around 13,000 clones listed, approximately 71% were seen once. The material sequenced was gut tissue. These TCRs come from a boy aged 5-17 years who was a control in a study of pediatric ulcerative colitis. Both conserved end residues are part of each CDR3. A D gene is named only where the DNA matches it firmly. Size values are once, few and many counts, or a class for expanded clones, and some rows have none.

j_call	v_call	clone_size	d_call	cdr3_length	cdr3_aa	cdr3_nt
TRBJ2-2	TRBV29-1	.	.	14	CSAVTSRNTGELFF	TGCAGCGCCGTCACTAGTCGGAACACCGGGGAGCTGTTTTTT
TRBJ2-1	TRBV7-9	.	.	12	CASSLGYNEQFF	TGTGCCAGCAGCTTAGGCTACAATGAGCAGTTCTTC
TRBJ2-3	TRBV7-3	.	TRBD2	17	CASSLGASGTSTDTQYF	TGTGCCAGCAGCTTAGGGGCTAGCGGGACTAGCACAGATACGCAGTATTTT
TRBJ2-1	TRBV5-1	.	TRBD2	16	CASSLGLAGRYNEQFF	TGCGCCAGCAGCCTAGGACTAGCGGGCCGATACAATGAGCAGTTCTTC
TRBJ1-1	TRBV13	large	TRBD1	15	CASSPTGGGDTEAFF	TGTGCCAGCAGCCCGACAGGGGGCGGAGACACTGAAGCTTTCTTT
TRBJ2-1	TRBV11-3	.	.	16	CASSLYGSGLQNEQFF	TGTGCCAGCAGCTTATACGGGTCGGGACTTCAGAATGAGCAGTTCTTC
TRBJ1-5	TRBV6-1	.	TRBD1	14	CASSGRQGGQPQHF	TGTGCCAGCAGTGGGAGACAGGGGGGTCAGCCCCAGCATTTT
TRBJ2-3	TRBV5-1	.	.	12	CASSPRTDTQYF	TGCGCCAGCAGCCCGCGAACAGATACGCAGTATTTT
TRBJ2-1	TRBV5-5	.	.	13	CASSPGTGDEQFF	TGTGCCAGCAGTCCCGGGACTGGGGATGAGCAGTTCTTC
TRBJ2-3	TRBV5-4	.	.	16	CASSFGKQGSTDTQYF	TGTGCCAGCAGCTTCGGTAAACAGGGATCCACAGATACGCAGTATTTT
TRBJ2-5	TRBV5-6	.	TRBD1	15	CASSAEQGAMETQYF	TGTGCCAGCAGCGCGGAACAGGGGGCGATGGAGACCCAGTACTTC
TRBJ1-2	TRBV20-1	.	.	11	CSAIPVRGYTF	TGCAGTGCTATTCCCGTGCGGGGCTACACCTTC
TRBJ2-7	TRBV10-3	.	TRBD1	15	CAISDPGTGSNEQYF	TGTGCCATCAGTGATCCCGGGACAGGGTCTAACGAGCAGTACTTC
TRBJ2-1	TRBV11-2	.	.	14	CASSLGGTYNEQFF	TGTGCCAGCAGCTTAGGGGGCACATACAATGAGCAGTTCTTC
TRBJ1-1	TRBV7-9	.	.	14	CASSSPADSTEAFF	TGTGCCAGCAGCTCCCCAGCTGACAGCACTGAAGCTTTCTTT
TRBJ2-1	TRBV21-1	.	.	17	CASSKRPGTSGRNEQFF	TGTGCCAGCAGCAAACGCCCCGGGACTAGCGGGAGAAATGAGCAGTTCTTC